This TCR beta chain was recorded in a study of cytomegalovirus exposure and HLA in healthy donors. Study-level results: High specificity and sensitivity for cytomegalovirus status were reported for the classifier.

A multiplex PCR was run with 60 Vbeta primers and 13 Jbeta primers. TCRdb's copy holds only in-frame clones and misses some; the assay was immunoSEQ multiplex PCR. Of 150,000 to 200,000 clones listed, roughly four fifths are singletons. The length of the CDR3 is 16 residues. CDR1 SGHTA and CDR2 FQGNSA come from the germline V gene. V lost 5 bases, J lost 5 bases, and 12 bases stayed unmatched. Concerning this clone itself: Its antigen remains unknown.

The J gene is TRBJ2-5, the V gene TRBV7-2; 9 nucleotides line up with TRBD1. The sequence was obtained from a man aged 18 to 35 in good health and CMV-seronegative. The specimen sequenced was PBMCs. The CDR3 reads CASSTPAGTGSETQYF. The CDR3 coding sequence is TGTGCCAGCAGCACGCCAGCCGGGACAGGGTCGGAGACCCAGTACTTC. Based on the CDR3 plus reference TRBV7-2 and TRBJ2-5, the full variable domain is GAGVSQSPSNKVTEKGKDVELRCDPISGHTALYWYRQSLGQGLEFLIYFQGNSAPDKSGLPSDRFSAERTGGSVSTLTIQRTQQEDSAVYLCASSTPAGTGSETQYFGPGTRLLVL.